Sequencing of this T cell receptor (beta chain) was carried out in a study of blood T cells in healthy people across ages. Study information: For every two T cells, template switching captured about one barcoded beta molecule.

Whole-study findings and limits: In long-lived donors, naive CD4+ cell counts and diversity exceeded those of aged donors.

With respect to this clonotype: Antigen specificity is unknown.

A second 7 to 11 cycle PCR used barcoded and J-beta primers. TCRdb independently ran MiXCR on the 5' RACE reads; one entry per CDR3 protein. The sample shows hundreds of thousands of distinct CDR3 sequences, roughly 60% of them seen only once. This sequence was found in a man aged 30 to 45 in good health. Sequenced: blood.

CDR3 protein: CSGGRSETQYF. The CDR3 region has the DNA TGCAGTGGTGGTCGGAGTGAGACCCAGTACTTC. The chain joins TRBV20-1 to TRBJ2-5; D is unclear. Trimming removed 7 bases at V and 5 bases at J, with 11 bases between. This CDR3 region has 11 residues. Germline values: CDR1 DFQATT, CDR2 SNEGSKA (reference sequence).